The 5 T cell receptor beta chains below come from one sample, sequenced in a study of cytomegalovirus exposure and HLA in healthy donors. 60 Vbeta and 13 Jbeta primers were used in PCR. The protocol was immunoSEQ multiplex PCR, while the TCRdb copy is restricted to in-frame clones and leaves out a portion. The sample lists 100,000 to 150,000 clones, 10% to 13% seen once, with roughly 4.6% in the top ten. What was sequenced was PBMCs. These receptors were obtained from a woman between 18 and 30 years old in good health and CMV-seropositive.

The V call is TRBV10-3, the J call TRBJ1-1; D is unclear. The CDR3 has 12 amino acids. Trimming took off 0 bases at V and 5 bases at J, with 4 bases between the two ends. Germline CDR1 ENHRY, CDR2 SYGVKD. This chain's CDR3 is CAISESRTEAFF. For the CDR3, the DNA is TGTGCCATCAGTGAGTCGAGGACTGAAGCTTTCTTT.

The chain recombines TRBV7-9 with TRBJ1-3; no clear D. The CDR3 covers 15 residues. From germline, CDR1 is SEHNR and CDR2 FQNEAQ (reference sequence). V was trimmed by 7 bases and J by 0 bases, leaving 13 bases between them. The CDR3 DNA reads TGTGCCAGCAAGCCCACGGTGAGCTCTGGAAACACCATATATTTT. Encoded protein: CASKPTVSSGNTIYF. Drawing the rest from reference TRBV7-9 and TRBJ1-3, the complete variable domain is DTGVSQNPRHKITKRGQNVTFRCDPISEHNRLYWYRQTLGQGPEFLTYFQNEAQLEKSRLLSDRFSAERPKGSFSTLEIQRTEQGDSAMYLCASKPTVSSGNTIYFGEGSWLTVV.

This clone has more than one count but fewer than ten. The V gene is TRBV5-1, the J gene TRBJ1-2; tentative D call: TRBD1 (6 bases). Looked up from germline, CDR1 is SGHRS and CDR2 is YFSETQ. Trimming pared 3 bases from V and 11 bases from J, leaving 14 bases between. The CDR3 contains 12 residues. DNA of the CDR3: TGCGCCAGCAGCTCGGACAGACTTGGATACACCTTC. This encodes CASSSDRLGYTF. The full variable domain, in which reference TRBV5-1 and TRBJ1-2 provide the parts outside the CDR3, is KAGVTQTPRYLIKTRGQQVTLSCSPISGHRSVSWYQQTPGQGLQFLFEYFSETQRNKGNFPGRFSGRQFSNSRSEMNVSTLELGDSALYLCASSSDRLGYTFGSGTRLTVV.

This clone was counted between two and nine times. DNA of the CDR3: TGTGCCAGCAGCTTCCAGGGGTCCGGGGCCAACGTCCTGACTTTC. Encoded protein: CASSFQGSGANVLTF. The V gene is TRBV5-8, the J gene TRBJ2-6; tentatively, D is TRBD1 (6 bases). Per the germline V gene, CDR1 is SGHTS and CDR2 is YDEGEE. The CDR3 covers 15 residues. V was clipped by 2 bases and J by 4 bases, with 10 bases between them. The whole variable domain, remainder taken from reference TRBV5-8 and TRBJ2-6, is EAGVTQSPTHLIKTRGQQATLRCSPISGHTSVYWYQQALGLGLQFLLWYDEGEERNRGNFPPRFSGRQFPNYSSELNVNALELEDSALYLCASSFQGSGANVLTFGAGSRLTVL.

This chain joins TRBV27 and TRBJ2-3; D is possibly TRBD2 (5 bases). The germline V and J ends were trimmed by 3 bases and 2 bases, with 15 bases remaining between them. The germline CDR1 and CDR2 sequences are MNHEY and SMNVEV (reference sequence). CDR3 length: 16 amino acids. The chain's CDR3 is CASSFKSQRNTDTQYF. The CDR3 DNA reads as TGTGCCAGCAGTTTTAAAAGCCAGCGGAACACAGATACGCAGTATTTT.